Following are 25 T cell receptor beta chains from one sample sequenced in a study of T-cell reconstitution after alpha-beta-depleted transplantation in children. Unique molecular identifiers were incorporated during preparation of the TCRbeta library. MiXCR was run by TCRdb on the PCR reads, yielding one entry per CDR3 protein. This table holds hundreds of thousands of distinct CDR3 sequences, roughly 14% found once. The sequencing here drew on PBMCs, taken before TCRalphabeta/CD19-depleted stem cell transplant. These receptors were taken from a girl aged 2 to 9 with congenital amegakaryocytic thrombocytopenia, due to receive a stem cell transplant.

This clonotype was counted at least ten times. The rearrangement uses TRBV10-3 and TRBJ2-3, with D uncertain. Germline V CDR1 and CDR2: ENHRY, SYGVKD. V was cut by 4 bases and J by 5 bases, with 7 bases left in between. This CDR3 is built from 12 residues. The CDR3, as DNA: TGTGCCATCAGTGGAGAAAGAGATACGCAGTATTTT. Protein: CAISGERDTQYF.

This clonotype was detected ten times or more. The chain links TRBV7-6 to TRBJ2-1, with 7 nucleotides matching TRBD2. Germline lookup yields CDR1 SGHVS and CDR2 FNYEAQ. V lost 4 bases and J lost 7; bases outside the gene matches: 10. The CDR3 runs to 15 residues. CDR3 in amino acids: CASSSLRESLNEQFF. The CDR3 coding sequence is TGTGCCAGCAGCTCCCTGCGGGAGAGTTTGAATGAGCAGTTCTTC.

This clonotype has just a few counts. This rearrangement joins TRBV5-1 to TRBJ2-1, with D hard to call. Trimming removed 7 bases from V and 15 bases from J, with 20 bases in between. Germline V lookup: CDR1 SGHRS, CDR2 YFSETQ. CDR3 length: 12 residues. The CDR3 DNA follows: TGCGCCAGCGGACCTAGGGTCCCTCTTGGGTTCTTC. Translating it yields CASGPRVPLGFF.

The chain is built from TRBV5-5 and TRBJ2-1, with 10 nucleotides matching TRBD2. Germline CDR1 and CDR2: SGHKS and YYEKEE (reference sequence). The CDR3 contains 16 residues. The V gene end was trimmed by 3 bases and the J gene end by 3 bases; junction bases not matched to a gene: 6. The CDR3 DNA sequence: TGTGCCAGCAGCTCGGGAGCGGGAGGGTTCTACAATGAGCAGTTCTTC. It encodes CASSSGAGGFYNEQFF. The variable domain in full, with the rest retrieved from reference TRBV5-5 and TRBJ2-1, is DAGVTQSPTHLIKTRGQQVTLRCSPISGHKSVSWYQQVLGQGPQFIFQYYEKEERGRGNFPDRFSARQFPNYSSELNVNALLLGDSALYLCASSSGAGGFYNEQFFGPGTRLTVL.

This clonotype was detected a few times. The rearrangement uses TRBV5-1 and TRBJ2-1; 12 bases map to TRBD2. Germline lookup yields CDR1 SGHRS and CDR2 YFSETQ. The CDR3 totals 17 residues. V was clipped by 3 bases and J by 2 bases; unmatched bases: 6. DNA for the CDR3: TGCGCCAGCAGCTCGGGACTAGCGGGCCCCCCCTACAATGAGCAGTTCTTC. It is translated as CASSSGLAGPPYNEQFF.

This clonotype has ten or more counts. The V and J genes are TRBV5-1 and TRBJ2-2; D is unresolved. Between the trimmed V and J ends, which lost 3 bases and 2 bases, there was a span of 2 bases. The CDR3 is 12 residues long. The germline CDR1 and CDR2 sequences are SGHRS and YFSETQ. DNA of the CDR3: TGCGCCAGCAGCTACAACACCGGGGAGCTGTTTTTT. Protein: CASSYNTGELFF.

The chain recombines TRBV6-5 with TRBJ2-1; 7 bases are shared with TRBD1. Per germline, CDR1 MNHEY and CDR2 SVGAGI. The CDR3 is 15 amino acids. V lost 6 bases, J lost 5 bases, and 10 bases stayed unmatched. The CDR3 coding sequence is TGTGCCAGCAGAAGACAGGGTTGGGCAAACAATGAGCAGTTCTTC. Protein sequence: CASRRQGWANNEQFF.

This clonotype was seen at least ten times. CDR3 coding DNA: TGCAGTGGGGCCAGGGGGACTGAAGCTTTCTTT. It translates to CSGARGTEAFF. V usage is TRBV20-1 and J usage is TRBJ1-1; 7 bases agree with TRBD1. CDR3 size: 11 residues. Germline values: CDR1 DFQATT, CDR2 SNEGSKA (reference sequence). Losses at the gene ends were 7 bases for V and 5 bases for J; bases not matched to a gene: 4.

This clonotype was found a few times. This CDR3 is CASLAGLGEQFF. CDR3 sequence (DNA): TGTGCCAGTTTAGCCGGTCTGGGTGAGCAGTTCTTC. This rearrangement joins TRBV28 to TRBJ2-1; D remains ambiguous. The CDR3 extends over 12 amino acids. The germline CDR1 and CDR2 sequences are MDHEN and SYDVKM. V lost 9 bases and J lost 9, with 15 bases in between. Filled out from reference TRBV28 and TRBJ2-1, the complete variable domain reads DVKVTQSSRYLVKRTGEKVFLECVQDMDHENMFWYRQDPGLGLRLIYFSYDVKMKEKGDIPEGYSVSREKKERFSLILESASTNQTSMYLCASLAGLGEQFFGPGTRLTVL.

This clonotype was detected many times. The V gene is TRBV3-1, the J gene TRBJ2-1; 9 bases are a match to TRBD1. The J segment lost 2 bases and the V segment lost 6 bases, leaving 5 bases of the junction unmatched. CDR3 length: 15 amino acids. Germline CDR1 reads LGHDT; CDR2 reads YNNKEL (reference sequence). The CDR3 sequence: CASRFTGGPYNEQFF. The CDR3 bases are TGTGCCAGCAGGTTTACAGGGGGCCCCTACAATGAGCAGTTCTTC.

The chain combines TRBV4-1 with TRBJ1-1; D might be TRBD1 (5 bases). Germline V gene lookup returns CDR1 MGHRA and CDR2 YSYEKL. The CDR3 spans 17 residues. Trimming cost V 1 base and J 1 base, with 16 bases left between them. In nucleotides, the CDR3 is TGCGCCAGCAGCCAAGTTGGGGCACCAAAACCGAACACTGAAGCTTTCTTT. Its protein product is CASSQVGAPKPNTEAFF.

This clonotype was seen many times. The chain links TRBV10-2 to TRBJ2-1; the match to TRBD1 covers 7 bases. CDR1 WSHSY and CDR2 SAAADI come from the germline V gene. Unmatched junction bases numbered 10, after V lost 5 bases and J lost 6 bases. This CDR3 comprises 15 residues. The chain's CDR3 is CASSQQGFRVNEQFF. CDR3 nucleotide sequence: TGCGCCAGCAGTCAACAGGGGTTTAGAGTCAATGAGCAGTTCTTC.

This clonotype was seen only a few times. CDR3 sequence: CASRLTSFQADTQYF. CDR3 nucleotide sequence: TGCGCCAGCAGATTGACTTCCTTCCAAGCAGATACGCAGTATTTT. J is TRBJ2-3 and V is TRBV5-1; D gene ambiguous. CDR3 length equals 15 residues. Germline CDR1 reads SGHRS; CDR2 reads YFSETQ. The V end was cut by 5 bases, the J end by 4 bases, with 17 bases between. The full variable domain, completed using reference TRBV5-1 and TRBJ2-3, is KAGVTQTPRYLIKTRGQQVTLSCSPISGHRSVSWYQQTPGQGLQFLFEYFSETQRNKGNFPGRFSGRQFSNSRSEMNVSTLELGDSALYLCASRLTSFQADTQYFGPGTRLTVL.

This clonotype was counted ten times or more. The chain uses TRBV20-1 and TRBJ1-5, with 9 nucleotides matching TRBD1. The CDR3 is 18 amino acids. V shed 0 bases and J 0 bases; nucleotides not matched to a gene: 9. Germline V gene sequence: CDR1 DFQATT, CDR2 SNEGSKA (reference sequence). The CDR3 spells CSAREAGTGKYSNQPQHF. CDR3 DNA sequence: TGCAGTGCTAGAGAGGCCGGGACAGGGAAGTATAGCAATCAGCCCCAGCATTTT.

There are many counts of this clonotype. The chain couples TRBV5-1 to TRBJ2-2, with D possibly being TRBD1 (5 bases). V was cut by 0 bases and J by 7 bases, with 10 bases left in between. Per germline, CDR1 SGHRS and CDR2 YFSETQ. The CDR3 sequence is 14 residues long. Here the CDR3 DNA reads TGCGCCAGCAGCTTGGGCAGGGAACACGGGGAGCTGTTTTTT. This codes for CASSLGREHGELFF.

Note on this clonotype: Just one base apart from a much larger clone, this may be a read error. J is TRBJ2-3 and V is TRBV12-3 or TRBV12-4; 12 bases match TRBD2. The CDR3 covers 19 residues. The CDR3 loop is CACSSTYAGLAGSTDTQYF. CDR3 nucleotides: TGTGCCTGCAGTTCTACTTATGCTGGACTAGCGGGGTCCACAGATACGCAGTATTTT.

This clonotype turned up a few times. The genes are TRBV5-1 and TRBJ2-1; 9 nucleotides align to TRBD2. CDR1 is SGHRS, CDR2 YFSETQ, per germline. The CDR3 contains 16 residues. The trim removed 0 bases at V and 9 bases at J, leaving 10 bases unmatched. The CDR3 loop reads CASSLAIIAGVGEQFF. CDR3 in DNA: TGCGCCAGCAGCTTGGCCATAATAGCGGGAGTGGGTGAGCAGTTCTTC.

This clonotype was counted once. One end of the junction is discordant with germline, which a read error may explain. V and J are TRBV20-1 and TRBJ2-4, with a tentative D call TRBD1 (6 bases). This CDR3 spans 13 amino acids. In germline, CDR1 is DFQATT, CDR2 SNEGSKA (reference sequence). CDR3 sequence: CSAAQGSGNSQYF. The CDR3, as DNA: TGCAGTGCCGCCCAGGGGTCGGGAAACAGTCAGTACTTC.

V usage is TRBV5-1 and J usage is TRBJ2-5; weak D call: TRBD1 (6 bases). From germline, CDR1 is SGHRS and CDR2 YFSETQ. Trimming removed 2 bases at V and 1 base at J, with 12 bases between. The CDR3 has 15 amino acids. The CDR3 DNA follows: TGCGCCAGCAGCTTAGGGGGACGGGCCCAAGAGACCCAGTACTTC. Residues: CASSLGGRAQETQYF.

The sample holds one count of this clonotype. A clone one base away is much larger, so this may be a read error. V usage is TRBV20-1 and J usage is TRBJ2-1; D is perhaps TRBD1 or TRBD2 (6 bases each). Germline loops: CDR1 DFQATT, CDR2 SNEGSKA (reference sequence). This CDR3 contains 16 residues. CDR3 nucleotide sequence: TGCAATGCTAGAGATCTTGGAGGGGGAATTTACAATGAGCAGTTCTTC. Translated, it gives CNARDLGGGIYNEQFF.

This clonotype was seen ten or more times. The chain joins TRBV6-5 to TRBJ2-5; D is undetermined. The CDR3 sequence is 13 residues long. The V end was cut by 2 bases, the J end by 2 bases, with 6 bases between. The germline gives CDR1 MNHEY, CDR2 SVGAGI. The CDR3 region is CASSYTRQETQYF. The CDR3 DNA is TGTGCCAGCAGTTACACCAGACAAGAGACCCAGTACTTC.

The rearrangement joins TRBV20-1 to TRBJ2-7; TRBD2 matches 11 bases. Per the germline V gene, CDR1 is DFQATT and CDR2 is SNEGSKA (reference sequence). Unmatched junction bases numbered 9, after V lost 5 bases and J lost 3 bases. The CDR3 is 15 residues long. DNA for the CDR3: TGCAGTGCTGGGGGGACTAGCGGAACCCTCTACGAGCAGTACTTC. Amino acid sequence: CSAGGTSGTLYEQYF.

This clonotype came up many times. The chain joins TRBV29-1 to TRBJ2-1; D is possibly TRBD2 (6 bases). Looked up from germline, CDR1 is SQVTM and CDR2 is ANQGSEA. The CDR3 runs to 15 residues. V was shortened by 5 bases and J by 5 bases, with 19 bases between the two germline ends. CDR3 amino acids: CSVPTSTTRNNEQFF. DNA of the CDR3: TGCAGCGTTCCGACTAGTACCACTCGGAACAATGAGCAGTTCTTC.

The chain uses TRBV7-9 and TRBJ2-1; TRBD2 might be the D (6 bases). V was clipped by 5 bases and J by 5 bases, with 16 bases between them. Per germline, CDR1 SEHNR and CDR2 FQNEAQ (reference sequence). This CDR3 comprises 15 residues. The chain's CDR3 is CASSPAGLGDNEQFF. For the CDR3, the DNA is TGTGCCAGCAGCCCAGCGGGCCTAGGGGACAATGAGCAGTTCTTC.

About this clonotype itself: This may be a read error, as it is one base from a much larger clone. This sequence joins TRBV6-1 and TRBJ2-7, with D possibly matching TRBD1 (6 bases). There are 14 residues in the CDR3. V was trimmed by 8 bases and J by 1 base, leaving 15 bases between them. Germline V lookup: CDR1 MNHNS, CDR2 SASEGT. The CDR3 nucleotides read TGTGCCAGCGGATGGACAGTGGATTCCTACGAGCAGTACTTC. It yields the protein CASGWTVDSYEQYF.